Listed below are T cell receptor beta chains from one sample, sequenced in a study of Graves' ophthalmopathy and Graves' hyperthyroidism. Using its own MiXCR run on the multiplex PCR reads, TCRdb lists one record per CDR3 protein. The sample has approximately 540,000 distinct CDR3 sequences; roughly 39% are singletons. The sample was peripheral blood or thyroid tissue (not recorded which). The receptors come from an adult man with Graves' hyperthyroidism. The CDR3 runs from the conserved cysteine through the conserved F or W. The D gene is left open where the match is weak. Clone sizes are given selectively: once, few, many, or a class where the clone is expanded.

TRBV4-1	-	TRBJ1-2	-	TGCACCAGCAGCCAAGTTCTGTCTGGGGATAGGTATGGCTACACCTTC	CTSSQVLSGDRYGYTF
TRBV28	many	TRBJ1-4	-	TGTGCCAGCAGTTTGAGTGAAGAAAAACTGTTTTTT	CASSLSEEKLFF
TRBV18	few	TRBJ2-5	-	TGTGCCAGCTCACCTCAAGGGACCCAGTACTTC	CASSPQGTQYF
TRBV5-8	many	TRBJ1-5	-	TGTGCCAGCAGCCAAAACAGGGATCAGCCCCAGCATTTT	CASSQNRDQPQHF
TRBV4-2	few	TRBJ2-7	TRBD1	TGTGCCAGCAGCCAAGATTACAGGGGAAACTACGAGCAGTACTTC	CASSQDYRGNYEQYF
TRBV7-9	-	TRBJ2-7	TRBD1	TGTGCCAGTAGCGGACAGGGTCAGCACTACGAGCAGTACTTC	CASSGQGQHYEQYF
TRBV10-3	-	TRBJ2-7	-	TGTGCCATCAGTGACCCGAGGGAGGTCTACGAGCAGTACTTC	CAISDPREVYEQYF
TRBV9	-	TRBJ2-2	TRBD2	TGTGCCAGCAGCGTAGGAGGGAGGGCCACCGGGGAGCTGTTTTTT	CASSVGGRATGELFF
TRBV7-9	many	TRBJ2-7	-	TGTGCCAGCAGCTTCTGGGAAAACCCCTCCTACGAGCAGTACTTC	CASSFWENPSYEQYF
TRBV25-1	-	TRBJ2-5	TRBD2	TGTGCCAGCAGAGGTGGTAGCGGGCTAGGAGGTATCGAGACCCAGTACTTC	CASRGGSGLGGIETQYF
TRBV7-6	-	TRBJ2-1	TRBD1	TGTGCCAGCAGCACTCGCGGACAGGGACACAATGAGCAGTTCTTC	CASSTRGQGHNEQFF
TRBV29-1	many	TRBJ1-5	-	TGCAGCGCCGTACAGCCCAATCAGCCCCAGCATTTT	CSAVQPNQPQHF
TRBV10-3	-	TRBJ1-6	-	TGTGCCATCAGTGGAGTGGCCAATTCACCCCTCCACTTT	CAISGVANSPLHF
TRBV5-1	few	TRBJ2-5	TRBD2	TGCGCCAGCAGCTTTGAGGGGCGGGGGGGCCAAGAGACCCAGTACTTC	CASSFEGRGGQETQYF
TRBV10-3	-	TRBJ1-1	-	TGTGCCATCAGTGAGGTCAGGGGCACTGAAGCTTTCTTT	CAISEVRGTEAFF
TRBV25-1	-	TRBJ2-5	TRBD2	TGTGCCAGCAGTGAATGGACTAGCGGGGGGGTCCAAGAGACCCAGTACTTC	CASSEWTSGGVQETQYF
TRBV15	-	TRBJ1-6	-	TGTGCCAGCAGTCCCCCGGCGGGTGAAAATCCACCCCTCCACTTT	CASSPPAGENPPLHF
TRBV20-1	many	TRBJ2-7	TRBD2	TGCAGTGCCACCTCGGGTAGCGGGCTTTACGAGCAGTACTTC	CSATSGSGLYEQYF
TRBV15	-	TRBJ2-7	TRBD1	TGTGCCACCAGCAGAGCGAAGGGGGCCAGCTACGAGCAGTACTTC	CATSRAKGASYEQYF
TRBV12-3/TRBV12-4	many	TRBJ2-7	-	TGTGCCAGCAGTCCCTCAATGCCCGAGCAGTACTTC	CASSPSMPEQYF
TRBV7-2	many	TRBJ2-7	-	TGTGCCAGCAGCTTAGTTGCGGAGCACGAGCAGTACTTC	CASSLVAEHEQYF
TRBV5-1	many	TRBJ2-7	-	TGCGCCAGCAGCTTGGGTTTGATCAGCGGACAGACCTACGAGCAGTACTTC	CASSLGLISGQTYEQYF
TRBV9	many	TRBJ2-6	-	TGTGCCAGCAGCGCCTCCCGAGAGGCGAGACTTACTGGGGCCAACGTCCTGACTTTC	CASSASREARLTGANVLTF
TRBV9	many	TRBJ2-2	-	TGTGCCAGCAGCGTCACACAACAAGCGAACACCGGGGAGCTGTTTTTT	CASSVTQQANTGELFF
TRBV2	-	TRBJ2-2	-	TGTGCCAGGGGGCCGCGATCTCCCGCGAACACCGGGGAGCTGTTTTTT	CARGPRSPANTGELFF
TRBV11-3	many	TRBJ2-2	TRBD2	TGTGCCAGCAGCTTAGTGCTAGCGGGATACACCGGGGAGCTGTTTTTT	CASSLVLAGYTGELFF
TRBV29-1	many	TRBJ1-2	-	TGCAGCGTTGATCGGCTTAATGAGGGGGACTATGGCTACACCTTC	CSVDRLNEGDYGYTF
TRBV9	-	TRBJ2-5	TRBD2	TGTGCCAGCAGCGTAGGGACTAGCGGGAGGGCATGGGTCCAGTACTTC	CASSVGTSGRAWVQYF
TRBV25-1	-	TRBJ2-6	-	TGTGCCAGCACCAGATCTGGGGCCAACGTCCTGACTTTC	CASTRSGANVLTF
TRBV12-3/TRBV12-4	once	TRBJ1-1	TRBD1	TGTGCCAGCAGTTCCCAAATACAGGGGGAAGCTGTCTTT	CASSSQIQGEAVF
TRBV7-9	few	TRBJ2-7	TRBD1	TGTGCCAGCAGCCCCCCCGGGACAGCCTCCTTTTTTATATACTTC	CASSPPGTASFFIYF
TRBV7-9	-	TRBJ2-2	-	TGTGCCAGCAGCTTTTGGCGGGAAAACACCGGGGAGCTGTTTTTT	CASSFWRENTGELFF
TRBV10-3	many	TRBJ1-1	TRBD1	TGTGCCATCAGTGGACACAGGGGTACTGAAGCTTTCTTT	CAISGHRGTEAFF
TRBV29-1	-	TRBJ1-5	-	TGCAGACGACAGGGCAATCAGCCCCAGCATTTT	CRRQGNQPQHF
TRBV5-4	many	TRBJ2-7	TRBD1	TGTGCCAGCAGCTTGCACAGGGGTACCTACGAGCAGTACTTC	CASSLHRGTYEQYF
TRBV6-1	-	TRBJ1-4	-	TGTGCCAGCAGTGCCCATAGGGGCATGGGTGAAAAACTGTTTTTT	CASSAHRGMGEKLFF
TRBV5-4	-	TRBJ1-5	TRBD1	TGTGCCAGCAGCCCGCGTGGGACAGGGGAGGTGAATCAGCCCCAGCAATTT	CASSPRGTGEVNQPQQF
TRBV5-1	-	TRBJ1-1	TRBD1	TGCGCCAGCAGCCAGGGGGACCGAGGGAACACTGGAGCTTTCTTT	CASSQGDRGNTGAFF
TRBV29-1	-	TRBJ2-7	-	TGCAGCGTATACCGGGACATGGACGGGGGGCAGTACTTC	CSVYRDMDGGQYF
TRBV3-1	many	TRBJ2-7	TRBD2	TGTGCCAGCAGCCAAGGTTTAGCGGGAGGTTGGGAGCAGTACTTC	CASSQGLAGGWEQYF
TRBV19	few	TRBJ2-3	-	TGTGCCTCTGAGGGGGTTAGCACAGATACGCAGTATTTT	CASEGVSTDTQYF
TRBV11-2	-	TRBJ2-7	TRBD1	TGTGCCAGCAGCCTACCGGGGGACAGGGCGTCCTACGAGCAGTACTTC	CASSLPGDRASYEQYF
TRBV4-2	many	TRBJ1-2	TRBD1	TGTGCCAGCAGCCAAGATTCCAGGACAGGGACTAACTATGGCTACACCTTC	CASSQDSRTGTNYGYTF
TRBV25-1	-	TRBJ2-1	-	TGTGCCAGCAGTGCCCCGGGACGGGGAAAGGATGAGCAGTTCTTC	CASSAPGRGKDEQFF
TRBV6-5	-	TRBJ1-4	TRBD1	TGTGCCAGCAGTTATGTGTGGGACAGACGTGAAAAACTGTTTTTT	CASSYVWDRREKLFF
TRBV10-2	-	TRBJ2-5	-	TGCGCCAGCAGTGGGGGTAGCGGGACAGCCCAAGAGACCCAGTACTTC	CASSGGSGTAQETQYF
TRBV12-3/TRBV12-4	many	TRBJ1-5	TRBD1	TGTGCCAGCAGCCACGACAGGGGCGGCAATCAGCCCCAGCATTTT	CASSHDRGGNQPQHF
TRBV7-2	-	TRBJ1-1	TRBD1	TGTGCCAGCAGCTACGGGCGGGAGGGGGCTAGAAACACTGAAGCTTTCTTT	CASSYGREGARNTEAFF
TRBV7-2	-	TRBJ1-4	TRBD1	TGTGCCAGCAGCTCGGGACAGGGGGTGGAGGTGCGCAAACTGTTTTTT	CASSSGQGVEVRKLFF
TRBV7-6	-	TRBJ2-2	-	TGTGCCAGCAGCCAGACGGTTACCGGGGAGCTGTTTTTT	CASSQTVTGELFF
TRBV2	many	TRBJ1-2	-	TGTGCCAGCAGTGAGGGCAGGTATAACTATGGCTACACCTTC	CASSEGRYNYGYTF
TRBV15	-	TRBJ1-2	-	TGTGCCACCAGCAGAGATTACCCTGGACCAGGCTACACCTTC	CATSRDYPGPGYTF
TRBV6-1	many	TRBJ1-5	-	TGTGCCAGCAGGATGGATAGCAATCAGCCCCAGCATTTT	CASRMDSNQPQHF
TRBV12-3/TRBV12-4	many	TRBJ2-5	-	TGTGCCAGCAGCTACGGAGGTCCCCAAGAGACCCAGTACTTC	CASSYGGPQETQYF
TRBV15	many	TRBJ1-2	-	TGTGCCACCAGCAGAGATTGGCAGGATAACTATGGCTACACCTTC	CATSRDWQDNYGYTF
TRBV10-2	-	TRBJ2-5	TRBD1	TGTGCCAGCAGCCTCCGACAGGGCAATCAGCCCCAGTACTTC	CASSLRQGNQPQYF
TRBV12-3/TRBV12-4	-	TRBJ2-3	-	TGTGCCAGCAGCCCTCTCGCGGTTAGCACAGATACGCAGTATTTT	CASSPLAVSTDTQYF
TRBV6-5	few	TRBJ1-2	-	TGTGCCAGCAGTTACTGGGGGGGGGGTGGCTACACCTTC	CASSYWGGGGYTF
TRBV7-8	-	TRBJ1-6	-	TGTGCCAGCAGCTTAGGGATGCGGAATTCACCCCTCCACTTT	CASSLGMRNSPLHF
TRBV11-1	many	TRBJ2-5	-	TGTGCCAGCAGCTTAGGGGAGGAGACTCGCCAAGAGACCCAGTACTTC	CASSLGEETRQETQYF